This T cell receptor beta chain was found in a study of shared clonotypes between healthy human individuals. Study as a whole: For every donor, three CD4 naive, three CD4 memory, two CD8 naive and one CD8 memory plates were used.

The input for sorted-subset replicate PCRs was about 210 ng DNA, about 30,000 T cell genomes. Libraries were prepared by immunoSEQ multiplex PCR; TCRdb keeps only in-frame clonotypes and omits some of them. This sample carries about 800,000 clones, 90% to 97% of them seen once, and the ten largest clones take around 0.21%. Study findings and constraints: Rarefaction analysis demonstrated incomplete sorted-subset sequencing notwithstanding large depth.

On this clone: Its cognate antigen is unknown.

CD45RO-negative cells were positively selected for CCR7, leaving out terminally differentiated effector memory CD45RA+ cells. Germline values: CDR1 SGHRS, CDR2 YFSETQ. J was trimmed by 0 bases and V by 0 bases; bases with no gene match: 6. The CDR3 has 17 amino acids. Source material: naive CD8+ T cells sorted from blood. The TCR originated in a young man in good health. This rearrangement joins TRBV5-1 to TRBJ2-5; 9 bases line up with TRBD2. In nucleotides, the CDR3 is TGCGCCAGCAGCTTGGATTTAGCGGGAGAGGACCAAGAGACCCAGTACTTC. Translating it yields CASSLDLAGEDQETQYF.